Below are 30 T cell receptor beta chains sequenced from a single sample in a study of blood T cell repertoires in COVID-19. Assay: immunoSEQ multiplex PCR; the TCRdb copy retains only in-frame clones and omits some. The sample has around 270,000 clones, 70% to 90% seen once. Source material: PBMCs or T cells enriched from blood (not recorded which). The receptors were sampled from a woman in her 30s who had recovered from COVID-19.

The CDR3 DNA reads TGTGCCAGCAGCTTAGCGCCGTTTTTGGGGGGGGGCTCCTACGAGCAGTACTTC. Translated, it gives CASSLAPFLGGGSYEQYF. The rearrangement links TRBV7-9 to TRBJ2-7, with 7 bases fitting TRBD2. Trimming took 0 bases from V and 0 from J; bases not matched to a gene: 11. The CDR3 has 18 residues. Germline V CDR1 and CDR2: SEHNR, FQNEAQ (reference sequence).

In this sample, this clone turned up once. The rearrangement joins TRBV14 to TRBJ2-1, with TRBD2 identical over 15 bases. The V gene's germline CDR1 is SGHDN and CDR2 FVKESK. The CDR3 contains 18 residues. Trimming cost V 4 bases and J 2 bases; bases outside gene matches: 6. CDR3 nucleotides: TGTGCCAGCAGCCCAGGACTAGCGGGAGGGTTAGCCTACAATGAGCAGTTCTTC. This translates into CASSPGLAGGLAYNEQFF. Full variable domain (remainder filled in from reference TRBV14 and TRBJ2-1): EAGVTQFPSHSVIEKGQTVTLRCDPISGHDNLYWYRRVMGKEIKFLLHFVKESKQDESGMPNNRFLAERTGGTYSTLKVQPAELEDSGVYFCASSPGLAGGLAYNEQFFGPGTRLTVL.

On this clone: Other DNA sequences in the same sample also yield this CDR3. The chain employs TRBV5-1 and TRBJ1-2; TRBD1 matches 9 bases. The CDR3 runs to 14 residues. In germline, CDR1 is SGHRS, CDR2 YFSETQ. J gave up 3 bases and V 4 bases, and 4 bases lay outside the gene matches. This chain's CDR3 is CASSPGQGHYGYTF. In DNA, the CDR3 is TGCGCCAGCAGCCCGGGACAGGGTCACTATGGCTACACCTTC.

The rearrangement joins TRBV6-2 or TRBV6-3 to TRBJ1-5; no clear D gene. Trimming cost V 5 bases and J 4 bases, with 21 bases left between them. CDR1 and CDR2 from the germline V gene are MNHEY and SVGEGT. This CDR3 spans 17 amino acids. The CDR3 here is CASSQPGPFFGNQPQHF. Written as DNA, the CDR3 is TGTGCCAGCAGTCAACCGGGTCCCTTTTTCGGAAATCAGCCCCAGCATTTT.

Concerning this clone: The sample has other DNA sequences that encode this CDR3 too. This chain uses TRBV28 with TRBJ2-1; D is unresolved. CDR3 length equals 10 residues. Trimming took 6 bases from V and 7 from J, leaving 4 bases between them. Germline V CDR1 and CDR2: MDHEN, SYDVKM. The CDR3 DNA sequence: TGTGCCAGCAGCCTGAATGAGCAGTTCTTC. It encodes CASSLNEQFF.

This chain uses TRBV18 with TRBJ1-1; 7 nucleotides line up with TRBD1. Germline lookup yields CDR1 KGHSH and CDR2 LQKENI. V dropped 1 base and J dropped 0; count of bases not matched to a gene: 2. The CDR3 totals 15 residues. The CDR3 loop reads CASSPQTGMNTEAFF. The DNA for the CDR3 is TGTGCCAGCTCACCACAGACAGGGATGAACACTGAAGCTTTCTTT. Drawing the rest from reference TRBV18 and TRBJ1-1, the complete variable domain is NAGVMQNPRHLVRRRGQEARLRCSPMKGHSHVYWYRQLPEEGLKFMVYLQKENIIDESGMPKERFSAEFPKEGPSILRIQQVVRGDSAAYFCASSPQTGMNTEAFFGQGTRLTVV.

Many counts were recorded for this clone. This chain links TRBV7-8 with TRBJ2-7, with 8 bases fitting TRBD2. J was trimmed by 3 bases and V by 1 base; bases with no gene match: 11. This CDR3 spans 17 amino acids. The germline V gene encodes CDR1 SGHVS and CDR2 FQNEAQ. CDR3 protein: CASSLERVAGPHYEQYF. DNA for the CDR3: TGTGCCAGCAGCTTAGAGAGGGTAGCGGGACCCCACTACGAGCAGTACTTC.

The chain is built from TRBV2 and TRBJ1-2; unclear D gene. Trimming shortened V by 4 bases and J by 8 bases, and 14 bases separated the two germline ends. From germline, CDR1 is SNHLY and CDR2 FYNNEI. The CDR3 runs 13 residues. Written as DNA, the CDR3 is TGTGCCAGCAGTGCTGGCGGAGCACGGGGCTACACCTTC. Translating gives CASSAGGARGYTF.

The rearrangement uses TRBV7-2 and TRBJ2-2; 8 bases line up with TRBD2. In germline, CDR1 is SGHTA, CDR2 FQGNSA. The ends lost 5 bases at V and 4 bases at J; junction bases unmatched: 6. This CDR3 region has 15 residues. The CDR3 DNA is TGTGCCAGCAGCCCGGGGGGGCCAAGCACCGGGGAGCTGTTTTTT. Protein product: CASSPGGPSTGELFF. The full variable domain, its missing parts supplied by reference TRBV7-2 and TRBJ2-2, is GAGVSQSPSNKVTEKGKDVELRCDPISGHTALYWYRQSLGQGLEFLIYFQGNSAPDKSGLPSDRFSAERTGGSVSTLTIQRTQQEDSAVYLCASSPGGPSTGELFFGEGSRLTVL.

This chain joins TRBV28 and TRBJ2-6; D perhaps matches TRBD2 (5 bases). V gave up 2 bases and J gave up 0 bases, with 17 bases separating them. Germline V gene sequence: CDR1 MDHEN, CDR2 SYDVKM. This CDR3 contains 19 residues. CDR3 DNA: TGTGCCAGCAGTTTAGGGCTCCGGGAACTCCTCTCTGGGGCCAACGTCCTGACTTTC. Encoded protein: CASSLGLRELLSGANVLTF.

The V call is TRBV15, the J call TRBJ2-3, with a tentative D call TRBD1 (6 bases). This CDR3 spans 16 amino acids. CDR1 is LNHNV and CDR2 is YYDKDF in the germline V gene (reference sequence). Trimming left V 3 bases short and J 5 bases short, with 18 bases between. CDR3 in DNA: TGTGCCACCAGCAGCCCCTTTGAGAGGGGGAGAGATACGCAGTATTTT. Its protein product is CATSSPFERGRDTQYF.

The rearrangement joins TRBV13 to TRBJ2-7; TRBD1 might be the D (6 bases). The CDR3 extends over 14 amino acids. Trimming removed 5 bases at V and 3 bases at J, with 14 bases between. CDR1 is PRHDT, CDR2 FYEKMQ, per germline (reference sequence). The DNA of the CDR3 is TGTGCCAGCAGCCCAAGACAGGCACTCTACGAGCAGTACTTC. Its protein product is CASSPRQALYEQYF. The full variable domain, in which reference TRBV13 and TRBJ2-7 provide the parts outside the CDR3, is AAGVIQSPRHLIKEKRETATLKCYPIPRHDTVYWYQQGPGQDPQFLISFYEKMQSDKGSIPDRFSAQQFSDYHSELNMSSLELGDSALYFCASSPRQALYEQYFGPGTRLTVT.

The chain couples TRBV15 to TRBJ2-3, with 14 bases identical to TRBD2. The germline CDR1 and CDR2 sequences are LNHNV and YYDKDF (reference sequence). The CDR3 runs to 19 residues. The V segment lost 2 bases and the J segment 4 bases; nucleotides outside the gene matches: 11. CDR3 nucleotides: TGTGCCACCAGCAGACGGCCCGGGACTAGCGGGAGTATTTCAGATACGCAGTATTTT. Translating gives CATSRRPGTSGSISDTQYF.

This rearrangement joins TRBV18 to TRBJ1-2, with a tentative D call TRBD1 (5 bases). The V end was cut by 8 bases, the J end by 2 bases, with 24 bases between. Germline lookup yields CDR1 KGHSH and CDR2 LQKENI. The CDR3 has 17 amino acids. CDR3: CASTGSLFGGPNYGYTF. The CDR3 nucleotides are TGTGCCAGCACAGGTTCTCTGTTCGGAGGGCCCAACTATGGCTACACCTTC.

In its sample, this clone was seen once. The rearrangement links TRBV11-2 to TRBJ1-2, with 7 bases identical to TRBD1. Trimming removed 0 bases from V and 1 base from J; junction bases left unmatched: 2. The CDR3 consists of 15 residues. Germline V gene sequence: CDR1 SGHAT, CDR2 FQNNGV. The CDR3 nucleotides are TGTGCCAGCAGCTTAGATGGGGACAGTAACTATGGCTACACCTTC. This codes for CASSLDGDSNYGYTF.

The chain couples TRBV5-1 to TRBJ1-2; D gene uncertain. The CDR3 sequence is 14 residues long. Germline V gives CDR1 SGHRS, CDR2 YFSETQ. Trimming took off 0 bases at V and 4 bases at J, with 10 bases between the two ends. The CDR3 protein is CASSLVSGSYGYTF. The DNA for the CDR3 is TGCGCCAGCAGCTTGGTTTCGGGATCCTATGGCTACACCTTC.

V gene TRBV7-9 combines with J gene TRBJ2-2, with 10 bases aligning to TRBD2. In germline, CDR1 is SEHNR, CDR2 FQNEAQ (reference sequence). The CDR3 sequence is 19 residues long. V was clipped by 0 bases and J by 3 bases; unmatched bases: 10. The CDR3 spells CASSLAKLAGSTYTGELFF. Here the CDR3 DNA reads TGTGCCAGCAGCTTAGCTAAACTAGCGGGGAGTACATACACCGGGGAGCTGTTTTTT. Variable domain in full (rest from reference TRBV7-9 and TRBJ2-2): DTGVSQNPRHKITKRGQNVTFRCDPISEHNRLYWYRQTLGQGPEFLTYFQNEAQLEKSRLLSDRFSAERPKGSFSTLEIQRTEQGDSAMYLCASSLAKLAGSTYTGELFFGEGSRLTVL.

This clone came up once. The chain links TRBV5-4 to TRBJ1-1, with TRBD1 matching over 7 bases. CDR1 and CDR2 (germline): SGHNT, YYREEE (reference sequence). Unmatched junction bases numbered 1, after V lost 3 bases and J lost 2 bases. This CDR3 spans 13 amino acids. The CDR3 here is CASSWDSNTEAFF. The CDR3 DNA reads TGTGCCAGCAGCTGGGACAGCAACACTGAAGCTTTCTTT.

The chain combines TRBV28 with TRBJ1-1; a possible D gene is TRBD1 (5 bases). There are 14 residues in the CDR3. Trimming took 8 bases from V and 4 from J, leaving 17 bases between them. Germline V gene lookup returns CDR1 MDHEN and CDR2 SYDVKM. CDR3 sequence reads: CASYSFFRGTEAFF. In nucleotides, the CDR3 is TGTGCCAGCTACAGTTTTTTTAGGGGCACTGAAGCTTTCTTT. The whole variable domain, remainder taken from reference TRBV28 and TRBJ1-1, is DVKVTQSSRYLVKRTGEKVFLECVQDMDHENMFWYRQDPGLGLRLIYFSYDVKMKEKGDIPEGYSVSREKKERFSLILESASTNQTSMYLCASYSFFRGTEAFFGQGTRLTVV.

The chain recombines TRBV5-1 with TRBJ1-6; 8 bases fit TRBD1. Germline V lookup: CDR1 SGHRS, CDR2 YFSETQ. V was pared by 4 bases and J by 8 bases, with 8 bases of the junction left unmatched. The CDR3 contains 15 residues. The CDR3 DNA reads as TGCGCCAGCAGCCCTCGGACAGGGAGGGATTCACCCCTCCACTTT. Translated: CASSPRTGRDSPLHF.

The chain employs TRBV6-4 and TRBJ1-1, with TRBD1 matching 8 bases. The CDR3 runs 13 residues. Germline V gene sequence: CDR1 MRHNA, CDR2 SNTAGT. The V gene end was trimmed by 0 bases and the J gene end by 7 bases; junction bases not matched to a gene: 1. As DNA, the CDR3 is TGTGCCAGCAGTGACTCGGGGACAGGTGAAGCTTTCTTT. Translated: CASSDSGTGEAFF.

The chain joins TRBV5-1 to TRBJ1-1, with D uncertain. The CDR3 spans 16 residues. Trimming removed 4 bases from V and 2 bases from J, with 18 bases in between. In germline, CDR1 is SGHRS, CDR2 YFSETQ. The CDR3 loop reads CASSPKDEDYNTEAFF. The CDR3 coding sequence is TGCGCCAGCAGCCCTAAGGATGAGGACTACAACACTGAAGCTTTCTTT.

The rearrangement links TRBV7-9 to TRBJ1-6; tentatively, D is TRBD1 (5 bases). Germline lookup yields CDR1 SEHNR and CDR2 FQNEAQ (reference sequence). The CDR3 is made up of 15 amino acids. Trimming cost V 2 bases and J 7 bases, with 12 bases left between them. This chain's CDR3 is CASSLPATENSPLHF. CDR3 in DNA: TGTGCCAGCAGCTTACCAGCGACAGAGAATTCACCCCTCCACTTT.

The J gene is TRBJ2-7, the V gene TRBV29-1; TRBD1 matches at 10 bases. The CDR3 sequence is 16 residues long. V shed 2 bases and J 1 base; nucleotides not matched to a gene: 8. Per the germline V gene, CDR1 is SQVTM and CDR2 is ANQGSEA. This chain's CDR3 is CSVELDRGQGSYEQYF. Here the CDR3 DNA reads TGCAGCGTTGAATTGGATCGGGGACAGGGGTCCTACGAGCAGTACTTC.

The chain links TRBV6-2 or TRBV6-3 to TRBJ1-5; 7 bases align to TRBD1. The germline gives CDR1 MNHEY, CDR2 SVGEGT. CDR3 length: 14 residues. V lost 2 bases to trimming and J lost 5 bases; unmatched junction nucleotides: 3. The CDR3 region has the DNA TGTGCCAGCAGTTACCGGGACAGATATCAGCCCCAGCATTTT. Translation: CASSYRDRYQPQHF.

The V gene is TRBV12-3 or TRBV12-4, the J gene TRBJ1-1, with 10 bases lining up with TRBD1. The CDR3 sequence is 13 residues long. Trimming cost V 7 bases and J 6 bases; bases outside gene matches: 5. DNA for the CDR3: TGTGCCAGCACCTTGGGACAGGGGTCTGAAGCTTTCTTT. This codes for CASTLGQGSEAFF.

The rearrangement links TRBV28 to TRBJ2-5; perhaps TRBD1 as D (5 bases). The V and J ends lost 3 bases and 5 bases respectively, with 28 bases between them. The CDR3 is 19 amino acids. Germline V gives CDR1 MDHEN, CDR2 SYDVKM. The chain's CDR3 is CASSLGPRAVTDVGETQYF. The CDR3 bases are TGTGCCAGCAGTTTGGGCCCCCGGGCCGTGACAGACGTCGGGGAGACCCAGTACTTC.

The rearrangement joins TRBV2 to TRBJ2-3, with D possibly being TRBD1 (6 bases). Trimming took 6 bases from V and 5 from J, leaving 9 bases between them. Germline values: CDR1 SNHLY, CDR2 FYNNEI. This CDR3 spans 12 amino acids. The CDR3 coding sequence is TGTGCCAGCAGGCCACAGGGAGATACGCAGTATTTT. It yields the protein CASRPQGDTQYF.

In this sample, this clone turned up a few times. The chain carries TRBV27 and TRBJ2-7; D perhaps matches TRBD1 (5 bases). This CDR3 spans 13 amino acids. V gave up 4 bases and J gave up 4 bases, with 11 bases separating them. Per the germline V gene, CDR1 is MNHEY and CDR2 is SMNVEV (reference sequence). CDR3 amino acids: CASSSYQGYEQYF. For the CDR3, the DNA is TGTGCCAGCAGTTCATACCAGGGTTACGAGCAGTACTTC.

This rearrangement joins TRBV11-2 to TRBJ2-1, with TRBD2 as a possible D gene (5 bases). CDR1 is SGHAT and CDR2 is FQNNGV in the germline V gene. V dropped 7 bases and J dropped 3 bases, with 22 bases sitting between them. CDR3 length: 17 residues. CDR3 in amino acids: CASNKFPPASSYNEQFF. The DNA of the CDR3 is TGTGCCAGCAATAAGTTTCCCCCGGCTAGCAGCTACAATGAGCAGTTCTTC.